These 19 T cell receptor beta chains originate from one sample sequenced in a study of T cells after yellow fever vaccination. One entry per CDR3 protein results from TCRdb running MiXCR on the 5' RACE reads. The sample comprises roughly 250,000 distinct CDR3 sequences, 10% to 15% of which are singletons, and around 0.55% rests with the top ten. The specimen was CD4+ T cells sorted from PBMCs, collected 45 days after the yellow fever booster vaccination. The receptors stem from a man aged 25-40 years who received the YFV17D yellow fever vaccine.

This clonotype occurred a few times. V usage is TRBV6-5 and J usage is TRBJ2-7; 11 bases map to TRBD2. The CDR3 runs 17 residues. CDR1 is MNHEY, CDR2 SVGAGI, per germline. V gave up 0 bases and J gave up 4 bases; unmatched junction bases: 8. In DNA, the CDR3 is TGTGCCAGCAGTTACTCGACCGGGACTAGCGGCTTATACGAGCAGTACTTC. Amino acids: CASSYSTGTSGLYEQYF.

The J gene is TRBJ2-5, the V gene TRBV5-1; TRBD1 matches 9 bases. Germline-derived CDR1 and CDR2 are SGHRS and YFSETQ. Losses at the gene ends were 3 bases for V and 5 bases for J; bases not matched to a gene: 8. The CDR3 sequence is 15 residues long. The CDR3: CASSWGQGARETQYF. CDR3 DNA: TGCGCCAGCAGCTGGGGACAGGGAGCCCGGGAGACCCAGTACTTC.

The chain uses TRBV7-2 and TRBJ2-1; possibly TRBD2 for D (5 bases). The ends were cut back, 4 bases at V and 0 bases at J, with 10 bases in the middle. The CDR3 is made up of 15 amino acids. CDR1 is SGHTA and CDR2 is FQGNSA in the germline V gene. This CDR3 is CASSSRVGSYNEQFF. In nucleotides, the CDR3 is TGTGCCAGCAGCTCGCGGGTGGGCTCCTACAATGAGCAGTTCTTC.

The sample holds a few counts of this clonotype. The J gene is TRBJ2-5, the V gene TRBV24-1; TRBD2 matches 14 bases. Trimming removed 8 bases from V and 4 bases from J; junction bases left unmatched: 8. Germline CDR1 is KGHDR and CDR2 is SFDVKD. The CDR3 is 16 amino acids. The CDR3 DNA reads TGTGCCACCACCAGACTAGCGGGAGGGGTAGGAGAGACCCAGTACTTC. Translating gives CATTRLAGGVGETQYF.

This clonotype was seen more than once but under ten times. The V gene is TRBV21-1, the J gene TRBJ2-3. TRBV21-1 is assigned pseudogene status. This CDR3 has 11 residues. The CDR3 spells CASAGTDTQYF. CDR3 nucleotides: TGTGCCAGCGCCGGCACAGATACGCAGTATTTT.

This clonotype was observed a handful of times. Here the CDR3 DNA reads TGTGCCAGCAGCTCCAGAGGTGGGGTCTACGAGCAGTACTTC. Its protein product is CASSSRGGVYEQYF. The V call is TRBV7-2, the J call TRBJ2-7; D remains unclear. V lost 4 bases and J lost 3, with 13 bases in between. Germline V gives CDR1 SGHTA, CDR2 FQGNSA. There are 14 residues in the CDR3.

The sample holds a few counts of this clonotype. V gene TRBV7-6 combines with J gene TRBJ2-7, with unresolved D. The germline CDR1 and CDR2 sequences are SGHVS and FNYEAQ. The ends were cut back, 6 bases at V and 1 base at J, with 10 bases in the middle. The CDR3 runs 13 residues. The DNA of the CDR3 is TGTGCCAGCAGAGCCTACAATTCCTACGAGCAGTACTTC. It codes for CASRAYNSYEQYF.

The V and J genes are TRBV5-1 and TRBJ2-6, with unresolved D. The CDR3 is made up of 16 amino acids. The germline CDR1 and CDR2 sequences are SGHRS and YFSETQ. The V end lost 0 bases, the J end lost 4 bases, and 11 bases lay between the germline ends. In DNA, the CDR3 is TGCGCCAGCAGCTTGGATTACGGGCACGGGGCCAACGTCCTGACTTTC. It specifies CASSLDYGHGANVLTF.

This clonotype was detected only a few times. J is TRBJ1-1 and V is TRBV10-3; D is undetermined. This CDR3 contains 10 residues. Trimming took off 7 bases at V and 4 bases at J, with 4 bases between the two ends. Looked up from germline, CDR1 is ENHRY and CDR2 is SYGVKD. CDR3 region: CAITGTEAFF. CDR3 bases: TGTGCCATCACCGGCACTGAAGCTTTCTTT.

This clonotype has a handful of counts. The V gene is TRBV10-3, the J gene TRBJ2-1; maybe TRBD2 (6 bases). Per the germline V gene, CDR1 is ENHRY and CDR2 is SYGVKD. CDR3 length: 16 residues. Trimming shortened V by 3 bases and J by 2 bases, and 14 bases separated the two germline ends. The CDR3: CAISDSLARAYNEQFF. The DNA for the CDR3 is TGTGCCATCAGTGACTCTCTAGCGAGGGCCTACAATGAGCAGTTCTTC.

This clonotype appeared a few times. The V gene is TRBV7-3, the J gene TRBJ2-6; D is uncertain. Trimming took 3 bases from V and 0 from J, leaving 6 bases between them. Germline CDR1 is SGHTA and CDR2 is FQGTGA. The length of the CDR3 is 15 residues. As DNA, the CDR3 is TGTGCCAGCAGCTTGGACGCCTCTGGGGCCAACGTCCTGACTTTC. Its protein product is CASSLDASGANVLTF.

This clonotype has a handful of counts. The chain is built from TRBV2 and TRBJ2-3; D possibly uses TRBD1 or TRBD2 (5 bases each). This CDR3 comprises 13 residues. Deletions cut 7 bases from V and 2 bases from J, with 10 bases between. Germline CDR1 SNHLY, CDR2 FYNNEI. The DNA for the CDR3 is TGTGCCAGCACGGGACGCAACACAGATACGCAGTATTTT. Protein product: CASTGRNTDTQYF.

This clonotype occurred a few times. The chain combines TRBV5-1 with TRBJ1-1; 8 bases are a match to TRBD1. With 4 bases clipped from V and 2 bases from J, the junction kept 4 bases outside the gene matches. This CDR3 is built from 14 residues. CDR1 is SGHRS, CDR2 YFSETQ, per germline. The CDR3 region is CASSRGQVNTEAFF. The CDR3, as DNA: TGCGCCAGCAGCAGGGGACAGGTCAACACTGAAGCTTTCTTT.

The chain links TRBV6-1 to TRBJ2-5; tentative D call: TRBD2 (6 bases). CDR1 is MNHNS and CDR2 is SASEGT in the germline V gene. The CDR3 contains 14 residues. Trimming shortened V by 6 bases and J by 5 bases, and 16 bases separated the two germline ends. The CDR3 spells CASSPSATSETQYF. The CDR3 bases are TGTGCCAGCAGCCCCTCGGCGACTAGTGAGACCCAGTACTTC.

This clonotype turned up a few times. The rearrangement joins TRBV20-1 to TRBJ1-2, with 7 bases lining up with TRBD1. Germline CDR1 is DFQATT and CDR2 is SNEGSKA (reference sequence). CDR3 length: 14 residues. J lost 5 bases, V lost 5 bases, and 11 bases had no gene match. The CDR3 bases are TGCAGTGCTCCGTCTCGTGGGACAGCATATGGCTACACCTTC. It encodes CSAPSRGTAYGYTF.

This clonotype has a handful of counts. The gene calls are TRBV24-1 and TRBJ2-1; no definite D call. V was cut by 5 bases and J by 2 bases, with 12 bases left in between. The germline gives CDR1 KGHDR, CDR2 SFDVKD. The CDR3 spans 15 residues. CDR3: CATSGEGNAYNEQFF. As DNA, the CDR3 is TGTGCCACCAGTGGGGAAGGGAACGCCTACAATGAGCAGTTCTTC.

This clonotype was detected only a few times. The V and J genes are TRBV21-1 and TRBJ2-1; TRBD1, the table's D call, lacks a check against the DNA. TRBV21-1 counts as a pseudogene. The CDR3 runs 18 residues. The CDR3 protein is CASSTGTGGPTTDNEQFF. CDR3 in DNA: TGTGCCAGCAGCACCGGGACAGGGGGCCCTACGACCGACAATGAGCAGTTCTTC.

V gene TRBV4-2 combines with J gene TRBJ1-1; D is unclear. Germline V gene lookup returns CDR1 LGHNA and CDR2 YNFKEQ. Trimming removed 8 bases from V and 0 bases from J, with 28 bases in between. This CDR3 has 19 amino acids. In DNA, the CDR3 is TGTGCCAGCTACGCCCAAATCACGTCTTCGTCAATTATGAACACTGAAGCTTTCTTT. Residues: CASYAQITSSSIMNTEAFF.

There are many counts of this clonotype. The chain uses TRBV30 and TRBJ1-5; possible D gene TRBD1, 5 bases. The CDR3 is 12 amino acids. Trimming removed 3 bases at V and 9 bases at J, with 12 bases between. Germline V gives CDR1 GTSNPN, CDR2 SVGIG (reference sequence). The CDR3 sequence is CAWSGGTWPQHF. CDR3 nucleotide sequence: TGTGCCTGGAGCGGAGGGACGTGGCCCCAGCATTTT.